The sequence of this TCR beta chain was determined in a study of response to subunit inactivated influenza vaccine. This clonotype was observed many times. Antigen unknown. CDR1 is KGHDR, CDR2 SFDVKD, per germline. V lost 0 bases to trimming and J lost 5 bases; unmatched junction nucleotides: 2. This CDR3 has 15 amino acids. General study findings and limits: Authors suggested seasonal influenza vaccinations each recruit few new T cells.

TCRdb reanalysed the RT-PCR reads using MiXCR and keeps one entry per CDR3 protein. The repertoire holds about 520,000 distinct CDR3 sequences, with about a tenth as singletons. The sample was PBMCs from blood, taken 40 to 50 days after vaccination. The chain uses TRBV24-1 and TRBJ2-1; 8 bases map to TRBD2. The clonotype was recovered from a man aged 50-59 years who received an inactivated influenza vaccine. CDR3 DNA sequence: TGTGCCACCAGTGATTTGACTAGCGGAAACAATGAGCAGTTCTTC. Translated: CATSDLTSGNNEQFF.